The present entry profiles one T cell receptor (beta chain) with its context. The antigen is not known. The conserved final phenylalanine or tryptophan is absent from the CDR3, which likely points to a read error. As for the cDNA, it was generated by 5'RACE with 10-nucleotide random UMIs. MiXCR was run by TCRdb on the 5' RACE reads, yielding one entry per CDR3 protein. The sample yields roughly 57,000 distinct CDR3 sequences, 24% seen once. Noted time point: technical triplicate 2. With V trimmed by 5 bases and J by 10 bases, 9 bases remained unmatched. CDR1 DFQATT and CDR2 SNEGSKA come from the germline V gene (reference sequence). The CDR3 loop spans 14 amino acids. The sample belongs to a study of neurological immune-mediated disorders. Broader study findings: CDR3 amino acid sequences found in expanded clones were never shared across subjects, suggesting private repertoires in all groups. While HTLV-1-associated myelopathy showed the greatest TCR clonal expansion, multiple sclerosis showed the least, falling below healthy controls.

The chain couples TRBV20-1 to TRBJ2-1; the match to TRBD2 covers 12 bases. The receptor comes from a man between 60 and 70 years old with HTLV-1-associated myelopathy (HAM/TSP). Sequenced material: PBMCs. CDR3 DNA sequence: TGCAGTGCTGAGAGGACTAGCGGGATCAAAGAGCAGTTCTTA. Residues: CSAERTSGIKEQFL.